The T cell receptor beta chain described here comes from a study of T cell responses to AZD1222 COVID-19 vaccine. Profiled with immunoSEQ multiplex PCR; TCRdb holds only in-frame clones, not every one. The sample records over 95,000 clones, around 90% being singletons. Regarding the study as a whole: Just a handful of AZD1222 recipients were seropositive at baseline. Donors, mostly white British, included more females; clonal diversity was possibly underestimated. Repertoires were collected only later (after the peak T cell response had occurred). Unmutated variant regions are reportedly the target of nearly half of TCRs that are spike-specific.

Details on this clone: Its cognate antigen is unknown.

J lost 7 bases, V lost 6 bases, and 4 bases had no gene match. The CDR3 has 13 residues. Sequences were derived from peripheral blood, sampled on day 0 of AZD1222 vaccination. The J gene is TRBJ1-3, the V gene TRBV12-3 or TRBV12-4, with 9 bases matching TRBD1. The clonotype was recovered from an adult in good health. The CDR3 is CASSQTGGNTIYF. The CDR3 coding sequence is TGTGCCAGCAGCCAGACAGGGGGGAACACCATATATTTT.